A selection of T cell receptor beta chains follows, all from one sample in a study of T cell responses to AZD1222 COVID-19 vaccine. Some clones are missing from TCRdb's copy, which holds only in-frame ones; the method was immunoSEQ multiplex PCR. The data hold roughly 170,000 clones, with under 95% observed a single time. Specimen: peripheral blood, collected 28 days after the second AZD1222 dose. These receptors all stem from an adult who received the AZD1222 COVID-19 vaccine. The CDR3 runs from the conserved cysteine through the conserved F or W. The D gene is left open where the match is weak. Clone size is given for some rows only: seen once, a few or many times, or a class if the clone is expanded.

-	-	TRBJ2-2	TRBV4-3	TGCGCCAGCAGCTATTGGGTCCAGAGCCTCACCGGGGAGCTGTTTTTT	CASSYWVQSLTGELFF
-	TRBD1	TRBJ1-5	TRBV4-1	TGCGCCAGCAGCCAACTGGGACAGGGAGGGCAGCCCCAGCATTTT	CASSQLGQGGQPQHF
once	-	TRBJ2-7	TRBV12-3/TRBV12-4	TGTGCCAGCAGTTTACGGGCTCCCGAGCAGTACTTC	CASSLRAPEQYF
-	-	TRBJ2-1	TRBV5-6	TGTGCCAGCGGGGGAATAAATGAGCAGTTCTTC	CASGGINEQFF
-	-	TRBJ2-2	TRBV14	TGTGCCAGCAGCCAAGTGATCGGCGGGGAGCTGTTTTTT	CASSQVIGGELFF
-	TRBD2	TRBJ2-5	TRBV7-2	TGTGCCAGCAGTCAGAATAGCGGGGGACAAGAGACCCAGTACTTC	CASSQNSGGQETQYF
-	-	TRBJ1-5	TRBV19	TGTGCCAGTAGTGATGTTGACCATAGCAATCAGCCCCAGCATTTT	CASSDVDHSNQPQHF
-	TRBD2	TRBJ2-5	TRBV7-8	TGTGCCAGCAGCTTTAGCCAAGCGGGGGGGTCGGAGACCCAGTACTTC	CASSFSQAGGSETQYF
once	TRBD1	TRBJ1-2	TRBV28	TGTGCCAGCAGGCCTGGACAGGGGGGCTACACCTTC	CASRPGQGGYTF
-	-	TRBJ1-1	TRBV7-2	TGTGCCAGCATCACCGGCAGGGGGAACACTGAAGCTTTCTTT	CASITGRGNTEAFF
-	-	TRBJ1-5	TRBV2	TGTGCCAGCAGCCGGAGCAATCAGCCCCAGCATTTT	CASSRSNQPQHF
-	-	TRBJ2-3	TRBV30	TGTGCCTGGAGCCAAGGGACTCGACAAGGAGATACGCAGTATTTT	CAWSQGTRQGDTQYF
-	TRBD1	TRBJ2-3	TRBV2	TGTGCCAGCAATCAGGGGGTTTCACGTACCACAGATACGCAGTATTTT	CASNQGVSRTTDTQYF
once	-	TRBJ2-3	TRBV7-6	TGTGCCAGCAGCAAGCCGGGCGGAACAGATACGCAGTATTTT	CASSKPGGTDTQYF
-	TRBD2	TRBJ2-7	TRBV30	TGTGCCTGGAGTAAGGGAGGGTTGTCAGTGCAGTACTTC	CAWSKGGLSVQYF
-	-	TRBJ1-1	TRBV23-1	TGCGCCAGCAGGGAGGTGTATCACACTGAAGCTTTCTTT	CASREVYHTEAFF
-	-	TRBJ1-1	TRBV19	TGTGCCAGTAGTATAGACGGAGGCCCTACTGAAGCTTTCTTT	CASSIDGGPTEAFF